This T cell receptor (beta chain) comes out of a study of blood T cell repertoires in COVID-19. Study-level background: Acute-phase and convalescent COVID-19 samples originated in the United States, Italy and Spain.

Repertoires were generated with immunoSEQ multiplex PCR, while TCRdb's copy carries only in-frame clones and drops some. This sample has fewer than 40,000 clones, with roughly 77% found just once. The CDR3 runs to 16 residues. Germline V gene lookup returns CDR1 MGHRA and CDR2 YSYEKL. Germline trimming cut 1 base from V and 3 bases from J; bases unmatched to any gene: 6. This TCR was recovered from an elderly man with active or convalescent COVID-19. The sequenced sample consisted of peripheral blood. This chain joins TRBV4-1 and TRBJ1-5; 7 bases fit TRBD1. CDR3 DNA sequence: TGCGCCAGCAGCCAAGGTTTGGACAGGCTCAATCAGCCCCAGCATTTT. Its translation: CASSQGLDRLNQPQHF.